These 30 T cell receptor beta chains share one sample of origin, sequenced in a study of Graves' ophthalmopathy and Graves' hyperthyroidism. As the template, RNA transcripts were used to amplify TCR beta CDR3 regions. HTBI primers were employed in first-round RT-PCR, then a second-round multiplex PCR followed. TCRdb independently ran MiXCR on the multiplex PCR reads; one entry per CDR3 protein. Seen here are hundreds of thousands of distinct CDR3 sequences, about 44% observed once, and the top ten hold 44%. The material sequenced was peripheral blood. All receptors derive from an adult man with Graves' ophthalmopathy.

The chain recombines TRBV2 with TRBJ2-5; 7 nucleotides line up with TRBD2. The CDR3 consists of 15 residues. V was pared by 5 bases and J by 4 bases, with 10 bases of the junction left unmatched. Germline lookup yields CDR1 SNHLY and CDR2 FYNNEI. The CDR3 bases are TGTGCCAGCAGTCAGGGCTCGACTAGCATAGAGACCCAGTACTTC. This encodes CASSQGSTSIETQYF.

This clonotype has more than one count but fewer than ten. This chain links TRBV5-1 with TRBJ2-2, with D tentatively TRBD1 (5 bases). This CDR3 is 15 amino acids long. Per germline, CDR1 SGHRS and CDR2 YFSETQ. Trimming shortened V by 4 bases and J by 4 bases, and 14 bases separated the two germline ends. The CDR3 DNA reads as TGCGCCAGCAGCCGGACCCAGGGCGGCACCGGGGAGCTGTTTTTT. It is translated as CASSRTQGGTGELFF.

This clonotype was counted only a few times. The chain uses TRBV5-4 and TRBJ1-1; perhaps TRBD1 as D (5 bases). The CDR3 length is 17 residues. Trimming stripped 4 bases from V and 1 base from J, with 20 bases between. Germline values: CDR1 SGHNT, CDR2 YYREEE (reference sequence). The CDR3 bases are TGTGCCAGCAGCACTTTATTTGGGGGGTCGGCGAACACTGAAGCTTTCTTT. Translated: CASSTLFGGSANTEAFF.

The chain employs TRBV18 and TRBJ1-2; D is unresolved. CDR1 and CDR2 from the germline V gene are KGHSH and LQKENI. Deletions cut 6 bases from V and 7 bases from J, with 12 bases between. The CDR3 runs 12 residues. This chain's CDR3 is CASSPDEVGYTF. In nucleotides, the CDR3 is TGTGCCAGCTCCCCCGATGAGGTTGGCTACACCTTC.

This rearrangement joins TRBV7-2 to TRBJ1-5; D not certain. The CDR3 has 15 residues. Germline V gives CDR1 SGHTA, CDR2 FQGNSA. Deletions cut 4 bases from V and 3 bases from J, with 13 bases between. CDR3 nucleotide sequence: TGTGCCAGCAGCTCAATCGACGGAATCAATCAGCCCCAGCATTTT. Amino acid sequence: CASSSIDGINQPQHF.

The gene calls are TRBV19 and TRBJ1-1, with D maybe TRBD1 (6 bases). CDR3 length: 15 residues. V was clipped by 3 bases and J by 5 bases, with 16 bases between them. Per germline, CDR1 LNHDA and CDR2 SQIVND (reference sequence). CDR3 protein: CASSIKSGARTEAFF. The CDR3 nucleotides read TGTGCCAGTAGTATTAAATCGGGGGCGCGAACTGAAGCTTTCTTT.

The chain joins TRBV24-1 to TRBJ1-5; TRBD1 aligns across 10 bases. In germline, CDR1 is KGHDR, CDR2 SFDVKD. CDR3 length equals 15 residues. Trimming at V came to 3 bases and at J to 6 bases, leaving 4 bases not matched to a gene. The DNA for the CDR3 is TGTGCCACCAGTGATCACAGGACAGGGGGTCAGCCCCAGCATTTT. Translating gives CATSDHRTGGQPQHF.

This clonotype has ten or more counts. V is TRBV2 and J is TRBJ2-7; 7 nucleotides line up with TRBD1. Germline lookup yields CDR1 SNHLY and CDR2 FYNNEI. The CDR3 sequence is 13 residues long. The ends lost 6 bases at V and 1 base at J; junction bases unmatched: 3. The CDR3 protein is CASRVDRSYEQYF. CDR3 nucleotide sequence: TGTGCCAGCAGGGTGGACAGGTCCTACGAGCAGTACTTC.

The table lists this clonotype with a few counts. V usage is TRBV19 and J usage is TRBJ1-1; 9 nucleotides agree with TRBD1. V lost 3 bases and J lost 4; bases outside the gene matches: 6. Germline CDR1 reads LNHDA; CDR2 reads SQIVND (reference sequence). The CDR3 totals 15 residues. CDR3 bases: TGTGCCAGTAGTATTGGGACAGGGCCCCGCACTGAAGCTTTCTTT. Translated, it gives CASSIGTGPRTEAFF.

This clonotype was counted many times. The chain combines TRBV5-1 with TRBJ1-5; no firm D call. The CDR3 sequence is 14 residues long. V dropped 0 bases and J dropped 3 bases, with 7 bases sitting between them. Germline assignment: CDR1 SGHRS and CDR2 YFSETQ. The CDR3 DNA is TGCGCCAGCAGCTTGGGATCCAACAATCAGCCCCAGCATTTT. Translation gives CASSLGSNNQPQHF.

As for this clonotype: A read error is possible here, since a much larger clone lies one base away. This chain uses TRBV7-9 with TRBJ2-5, with D possibly being TRBD2 (5 bases). The CDR3 runs 13 residues. V was cut by 0 bases and J by 9 bases, with 11 bases left in between. Per the germline V gene, CDR1 is SEHNR and CDR2 is FQNEAQ (reference sequence). This chain's CDR3 is CASSLANSEAQYF. CDR3 DNA sequence: TGTGCCAGCAGCTTAGCGAATTCGGAGGCCCAGTACTTC.

This rearrangement joins TRBV15 to TRBJ2-1; no clear D. This CDR3 comprises 12 residues. Between the trimmed V and J ends, which lost 3 bases and 3 bases, there was a span of 3 bases. CDR1 and CDR2 from the germline V gene are LNHNV and YYDKDF (reference sequence). CDR3 sequence: CATSSYYNEQFF. The CDR3 bases are TGTGCCACCAGCAGCTACTACAATGAGCAGTTCTTC.

This clonotype occurred many times. The chain couples TRBV20-1 to TRBJ1-2; D unresolved. This CDR3 has 11 residues. Trimming took 5 bases from V and 4 from J, leaving 8 bases between them. Germline V gene data show CDR1 as DFQATT and CDR2 as SNEGSKA (reference sequence). The CDR3 loop reads CSAVRTYGYTF. The CDR3 DNA follows: TGCAGTGCTGTCAGGACCTATGGCTACACCTTC.

This clonotype was observed many times. V and J are TRBV10-2 and TRBJ2-5; the D gene is possibly TRBD1 (6 bases). Germline CDR1 and CDR2: WSHSY and SAAADI. CDR3 length: 13 amino acids. V was trimmed by 7 bases and J by 5 bases, leaving 14 bases between them. CDR3 amino acids: CASTGQQRETQYF. DNA for the CDR3: TGCGCCAGCACGGGACAACAACGGGAGACCCAGTACTTC.

This clonotype was seen a single time. This chain's CDR3 is CSVRPGQGTEKLFF. The CDR3 nucleotides read TGCAGCGTACGCCCGGGACAGGGGACTGAAAAACTGTTTTTT. The rearrangement links TRBV29-1 to TRBJ1-4; TRBD1 matches 10 bases. Germline assignment: CDR1 SQVTM and CDR2 ANQGSEA. The CDR3 is made up of 14 amino acids. V lost 6 bases and J lost 7; bases outside the gene matches: 8. The full variable domain, with the rest looked up from reference TRBV29-1 and TRBJ1-4, is SAVISQKPSRDICQRGTSLTIQCQVDSQVTMMFWYRQQPGQSLTLIATANQGSEATYESGFVIDKFPISRPNLTFSTLTVSNMSPEDSSIYLCSVRPGQGTEKLFFGSGTQLSVL.

This clonotype was seen a handful of times. The genes are TRBV5-1 and TRBJ1-2; 9 bases align to TRBD1. CDR1 is SGHRS, CDR2 YFSETQ, per germline. Losses at the gene ends were 3 bases for V and 7 bases for J; bases not matched to a gene: 7. There are 14 residues in the CDR3. CDR3 residues: CASSSQQGAGGYTF. DNA of the CDR3: TGCGCCAGCAGCTCCCAACAGGGGGCGGGTGGCTACACCTTC. Looking up the rest from reference TRBV5-1 and TRBJ1-2 gives the full variable domain: KAGVTQTPRYLIKTRGQQVTLSCSPISGHRSVSWYQQTPGQGLQFLFEYFSETQRNKGNFPGRFSGRQFSNSRSEMNVSTLELGDSALYLCASSSQQGAGGYTFGSGTRLTVV.

This clonotype was observed at least ten times. The J gene is TRBJ2-6, the V gene TRBV2; TRBD1 is a possible D gene (6 bases). This CDR3 has 15 residues. The V gene lost 11 bases and the J gene lost 4 bases, with 18 bases spanning the gap. CDR1 and CDR2 from the germline V gene are SNHLY and FYNNEI. This CDR3 reads CAGRTVNMGANVLTF. The CDR3 DNA is TGTGCCGGTAGGACAGTAAACATGGGGGCCAACGTCCTGACTTTC.

This chain links TRBV7-9 with TRBJ2-7, with TRBD1 as a possible D gene (6 bases). Judging by the DNA end, TRBJ2-1 fits better; the J call may be wrong. This CDR3 comprises 13 residues. Germline V gives CDR1 SEHNR, CDR2 FQNEAQ (reference sequence). In DNA, the CDR3 is TGTGCCAGCAGCTTTGCACAGGGTAGTGAGCAGTTCTTC. It is translated as CASSFAQGSEQFF.

This clonotype was recorded a few times. The chain recombines TRBV20-1 with TRBJ1-5; D is uncertain. The V and J ends lost 1 base and 2 bases respectively, with 12 bases between them. Looked up from germline, CDR1 is DFQATT and CDR2 is SNEGSKA (reference sequence). The CDR3 contains 15 residues. CDR3 amino acids: CSARAFPVGNQPQHF. The CDR3 DNA is TGCAGTGCTAGAGCTTTCCCCGTGGGCAATCAGCCCCAGCATTTT.

The table lists this clonotype with a count of one. The chain joins TRBV7-9 to TRBJ1-2, with D hard to call. CDR1 SEHNR and CDR2 FQNEAQ come from the germline V gene (reference sequence). V was cut by 4 bases and J by 7 bases, with 22 bases left in between. The CDR3 has 16 amino acids. In DNA, the CDR3 is TGTGCCAGCAGCTCTCTGGGGTCTGGGGTGAGATCTGGCTACACCTTC. The encoded protein is CASSSLGSGVRSGYTF.

The rearrangement joins TRBV7-9 to TRBJ2-2; D may be TRBD2 (5 bases). This CDR3 comprises 15 residues. Germline CDR1 SEHNR, CDR2 FQNEAQ (reference sequence). Trimming left V 1 base short and J 5 bases short, with 11 bases between. The CDR3 bases are TGTGCCAGCAGCTTAGGGACCCCGGGAACCGGGGAGCTGTTTTTT. This gives the protein CASSLGTPGTGELFF. Supplemented by reference TRBV7-9 and TRBJ2-2, the full variable domain reads DTGVSQNPRHKITKRGQNVTFRCDPISEHNRLYWYRQTLGQGPEFLTYFQNEAQLEKSRLLSDRFSAERPKGSFSTLEIQRTEQGDSAMYLCASSLGTPGTGELFFGEGSRLTVL.

The chain combines TRBV25-1 with TRBJ2-2, with 7 bases aligning to TRBD1. The germline gives CDR1 MGHDK, CDR2 SYGVNS. J lost 6 bases, V lost 3 bases, and 1 base had no gene match. There are 13 residues in the CDR3. In DNA form, the CDR3 reads TGTGCCAGCAGTGACGGGACAGCCGGGGAGCTGTTTTTT. It is translated as CASSDGTAGELFF.

The chain combines TRBV25-1 with TRBJ2-7, with D uncertain. The end of the DNA is better explained by TRBJ2-1, so the J call may be wrong. The CDR3 totals 13 residues. Germline loops: CDR1 MGHDK, CDR2 SYGVNS. Here the CDR3 reads CASSVRDYNEQFF. DNA for the CDR3: TGTGCCAGCAGTGTCCGAGACTACAATGAGCAGTTCTTC.

The chain carries TRBV7-2 and TRBJ2-7; TRBD2 agrees at 13 bases. The CDR3 consists of 15 residues. V was clipped by 4 bases and J by 7 bases; unmatched bases: 7. The germline V gene encodes CDR1 SGHTA and CDR2 FQGNSA. The CDR3 nucleotides read TGTGCCAGCAGCTGGGGACTAGCGGGAATGGAGGAGCAGTACTTC. It translates to CASSWGLAGMEEQYF.

This clonotype was seen ten or more times. The rearrangement uses TRBV7-6 and TRBJ2-5; 8 positions agree with TRBD2. V was clipped by 5 bases and J by 5 bases; unmatched bases: 13. CDR1 and CDR2 (germline): SGHVS, FNYEAQ. The CDR3 loop spans 16 amino acids. CDR3 sequence (DNA): TGTGCCAGCAGCCCACAAGGGCGGGAGGTTTGGGAGACCCAGTACTTC. The encoded protein is CASSPQGREVWETQYF.

At least ten counts were recorded for this clonotype. This rearrangement joins TRBV7-3 to TRBJ2-3; D ambiguous. The CDR3 spans 13 residues. V lost 4 bases, J lost 5 bases, and 10 bases lay in between. Germline V lookup: CDR1 SGHTA, CDR2 FQGTGA. CDR3 region: CASSSTWGDTQYF. In nucleotides, the CDR3 is TGTGCCAGCAGCTCCACCTGGGGAGATACGCAGTATTTT.

This clonotype was found a few times. The V and J genes are TRBV2 and TRBJ2-6, with 10 bases that match TRBD2. Germline CDR1 and CDR2: SNHLY and FYNNEI. V lost 10 bases and J lost 4; bases outside the gene matches: 10. This CDR3 is 16 amino acids long. In DNA, the CDR3 is TGTGCCACGGGCGGGCTAGCGGGGGCCGGGGCCAACGTCCTGACTTTC. Amino acid sequence: CATGGLAGAGANVLTF.

In this sample, this clonotype turned up many times. V is TRBV12-3 or TRBV12-4 and J is TRBJ2-6, with D hard to call. The germline V and J ends were trimmed by 6 bases and 3 bases, with 18 bases remaining between them. The CDR3 loop spans 17 amino acids. Here the CDR3 reads CASSLTTRSVGANVLTF. The CDR3 DNA is TGTGCCAGCAGCCTAACCACTCGGAGTGTTGGGGCCAACGTCCTGACTTTC.

Regarding this clonotype: A much bigger clone sits one base away, suggesting this may be a read error. The genes are TRBV15 and TRBJ1-5; D is ambiguous. CDR1 is LNHNV, CDR2 YYDKDF, per germline (reference sequence). The CDR3 consists of 14 residues. The V end was cut by 10 bases, the J end by 0 bases, with 13 bases between. In DNA, the CDR3 is TGTGCCATCAGAAAAGACGGTAGCAATCAGCCCCAGCATTTT. This codes for CAIRKDGSNQPQHF.

This clonotype was seen a few times. This chain uses TRBV7-9 with TRBJ1-1, with unresolved D. Trimming shortened V by 1 base and J by 8 bases, and 5 bases separated the two germline ends. This CDR3 has 11 amino acids. Germline lookup yields CDR1 SEHNR and CDR2 FQNEAQ (reference sequence). Written as DNA, the CDR3 is TGTGCCAGCAGCTTAGTCAGGGAAGCTTTCTTT. Translated, it gives CASSLVREAFF.